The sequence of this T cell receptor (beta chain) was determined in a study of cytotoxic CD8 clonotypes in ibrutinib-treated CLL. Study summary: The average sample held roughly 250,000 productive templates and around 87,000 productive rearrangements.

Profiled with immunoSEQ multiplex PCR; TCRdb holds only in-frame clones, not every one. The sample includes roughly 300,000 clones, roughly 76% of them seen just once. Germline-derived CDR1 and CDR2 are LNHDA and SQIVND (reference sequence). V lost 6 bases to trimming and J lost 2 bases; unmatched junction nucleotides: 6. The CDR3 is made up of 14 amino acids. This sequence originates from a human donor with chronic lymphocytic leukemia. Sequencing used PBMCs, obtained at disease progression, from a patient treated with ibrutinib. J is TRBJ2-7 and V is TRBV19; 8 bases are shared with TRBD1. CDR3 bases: TGTGCCAGTAGCCACACAGGGGGACCCTACGAGCAGTACTTC. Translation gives CASSHTGGPYEQYF.